This TCR beta chain is from a study of blood T cell repertoires in COVID-19. The wider study: Donors in the United States, Italy and Spain gave samples during acute or convalescent COVID-19. From T cells, B-cell-depleted T cells, or PBMCs came the material, which was cDNA or gDNA.

Germline CDR1 SGHDN, CDR2 FVKESK. CDR3 length: 13 residues. Deletions cut 6 bases from V and 4 bases from J, with 12 bases between. How the authors handled the data: Estimates of nucleated cell counts were drawn from the amplification of reference gene primers. Profiling relied on immunoSEQ multiplex PCR, and the TCRdb table lists in-frame clones only, not all of them. V, J and clone size are those of that table, while D and trimming were read from the DNA. This sample has about 82,000 clones, with about 85% found just once. The chain uses TRBV14 and TRBJ1-2; D is possibly TRBD1 (5 bases). This clonotype was sampled from a man older than 75 with active or convalescent COVID-19. What was sequenced was peripheral blood. The CDR3 nucleotides are TGTGCCAGCAGTTTCGGGGGTTCCTATGGCTACACCTTC. As protein: CASSFGGSYGYTF. The variable domain in full, with the rest retrieved from reference TRBV14 and TRBJ1-2, is EAGVTQFPSHSVIEKGQTVTLRCDPISGHDNLYWYRRVMGKEIKFLLHFVKESKQDESGMPNNRFLAERTGGTYSTLKVQPAELEDSGVYFCASSFGGSYGYTFGSGTRLTVV.